The 17 T cell receptor beta chains presented below share a single source sample, sequenced in a study of cytomegalovirus exposure and HLA in healthy donors. With 60 Vbeta and 13 Jbeta primers, the PCR was carried out. Only in-frame clones appear in the TCRdb table, and some are missing; sequencing was by immunoSEQ multiplex PCR. In the table there are 140,000 to 150,000 clones, 66% of which are singletons. The specimen was PBMCs. The receptors stem from a woman between 55 and 75 years old in good health and CMV-seronegative.

This clone was detected a few times. This CDR3 reads CASSPKQGVSEKLFF. CDR3 DNA sequence: TGCGCCAGCAGCCCTAAACAGGGAGTGAGCGAAAAACTGTTTTTT. V gene TRBV4-3 combines with J gene TRBJ1-4, with D possibly matching TRBD1 (6 bases). Germline V lookup: CDR1 LGHNA, CDR2 YSLEER. V was pared by 4 bases and J by 8 bases, with 17 bases between. The CDR3 sequence is 15 residues long.

V gene TRBV12-5 combines with J gene TRBJ2-5; 7 positions match TRBD2. TRBJ2-7 explains the end of the DNA better; the J call may be wrong. This CDR3 contains 14 residues. CDR1 and CDR2 from the germline V gene are LGHNT and FRNRAP. The CDR3 protein is CASGWGGGGYEQYF. For the CDR3, the DNA is TGTGCTAGTGGTTGGGGGGGAGGCGGCTACGAGCAGTACTTC.

The chain links TRBV7-9 to TRBJ1-1; TRBD1 matches 10 bases. V gave up 1 base and J gave up 6 bases; unmatched junction bases: 5. CDR3 length: 15 amino acids. Germline V lookup: CDR1 SEHNR, CDR2 FQNEAQ (reference sequence). CDR3 DNA sequence: TGTGCCAGCAGCTTAGGGGACAGGGGCAGCGCTGAAGCTTTCTTT. Amino acids: CASSLGDRGSAEAFF.

V gene TRBV28 combines with J gene TRBJ2-1; D not resolved. Deletions cut 7 bases from V and 4 bases from J, with 11 bases between. Germline values: CDR1 MDHEN, CDR2 SYDVKM. The CDR3 runs to 13 residues. CDR3 sequence reads: CASMLQPYNEQFF. CDR3 DNA: TGTGCCAGCATGTTACAGCCTTACAATGAGCAGTTCTTC.

The CDR3 protein is CASSLWGRGQSGANVLTF. DNA of the CDR3: TGTGCCAGCAGCTTATGGGGCAGGGGCCAGTCTGGGGCCAACGTCCTGACTTTC. The chain recombines TRBV7-8 with TRBJ2-6, with D possibly matching TRBD1 (6 bases). The CDR3 contains 18 residues. V was trimmed by 2 bases and J by 1 base, leaving 15 bases between them. Germline assignment: CDR1 SGHVS and CDR2 FQNEAQ.

This clone has more than one count but fewer than ten. The J gene is TRBJ2-7, the V gene TRBV19; TRBD1 aligns across 10 bases. Trimming at V came to 4 bases and at J to 5 bases, leaving 5 bases not matched to a gene. Germline V gene sequence: CDR1 LNHDA, CDR2 SQIVND (reference sequence). The CDR3 length is 14 residues. The DNA of the CDR3 is TGTGCCAGTAGTAAACGACAGGGGGCGAACGAGCAGTACTTC. This codes for CASSKRQGANEQYF.

The chain has TRBV7-3 and TRBJ1-3; 9 bases align to TRBD1. J was trimmed by 4 bases and V by 1 base; bases with no gene match: 5. Germline V lookup: CDR1 SGHTA, CDR2 FQGTGA. This CDR3 is built from 16 residues. The DNA for the CDR3 is TGTGCCAGCAGCTTAAAATTCGGGACAGGGGGAAACACCATATATTTT. Residues: CASSLKFGTGGNTIYF.

This clone was seen a single time. The J gene is TRBJ1-5, the V gene TRBV4-2, with a tentative D call TRBD1 (6 bases). The CDR3 has 16 amino acids. The germline CDR1 and CDR2 sequences are LGHNA and YNFKEQ. The V end lost 4 bases, the J end lost 5 bases, and 18 bases lay between the germline ends. The CDR3 DNA reads as TGTGCCAGCAGCCGGATCTTACAGGGTTCGGATCAGCCCCAGCATTTT. Amino acid sequence: CASSRILQGSDQPQHF.

This clone was detected only a few times. V is TRBV10-3 and J is TRBJ2-7, with TRBD2 matching 7 bases. The CDR3 is 12 residues long. CDR1 and CDR2 (germline): ENHRY, SYGVKD. J lost 4 bases, V lost 4 bases, and 1 base had no gene match. This CDR3 is CAISGEGYEQYF. The CDR3 region has the DNA TGTGCCATCAGTGGGGAGGGTTACGAGCAGTACTTC.

CDR3 amino acids: CASSPRTGDHEQYF. The CDR3 DNA follows: TGTGCCAGCTCACCGAGGACAGGGGACCACGAGCAGTACTTC. This sequence joins TRBV18 and TRBJ2-7; 9 nucleotides match TRBD1. The V gene's germline CDR1 is KGHSH and CDR2 LQKENI. The CDR3 loop spans 14 amino acids. Losses at the gene ends were 3 bases for V and 5 bases for J; bases not matched to a gene: 5. Combining the CDR3 with reference TRBV18 and TRBJ2-7 gives the whole variable domain NAGVMQNPRHLVRRRGQEARLRCSPMKGHSHVYWYRQLPEEGLKFMVYLQKENIIDESGMPKERFSAEFPKEGPSILRIQQVVRGDSAAYFCASSPRTGDHEQYFGPGTRLTVT.

V gene TRBV5-4 combines with J gene TRBJ2-3, with a possible D match to TRBD2 (5 bases). CDR1 is SGHNT and CDR2 is YYREEE in the germline V gene (reference sequence). This CDR3 has 13 residues. V was shortened by 3 bases and J by 2 bases, with 7 bases between the two germline ends. Written as DNA, the CDR3 is TGTGCCAGCAGCTCGACTAACACAGATACGCAGTATTTT. Its protein is CASSSTNTDTQYF.

V usage is TRBV9 and J usage is TRBJ1-1; D unclear. The CDR3 spans 13 residues. Germline lookup yields CDR1 SGDLS and CDR2 YYNGEE. V lost 1 base, J lost 7 bases, and 11 bases lay in between. In DNA, the CDR3 is TGTGCCAGCAGCGTATCCGCGGTAGGTGAAGCTTTCTTT. Its translation is CASSVSAVGEAFF.

J is TRBJ2-6 and V is TRBV6-5; D possibly corresponds to TRBD2 (6 bases). Deletions cut 7 bases from V and 1 base from J, with 11 bases between. Looked up from germline, CDR1 is MNHEY and CDR2 is SVGAGI. The length of the CDR3 is 15 residues. CDR3 residues: CASKGLWSGANVLTF. In nucleotides, the CDR3 is TGTGCCAGCAAGGGACTCTGGTCTGGGGCCAACGTCCTGACTTTC.

The gene calls are TRBV5-1 and TRBJ2-5; TRBD1 matches 9 bases. From germline, CDR1 is SGHRS and CDR2 YFSETQ. The CDR3 has 16 residues. The ends lost 3 bases at V and 1 base at J; junction bases unmatched: 7. The DNA for the CDR3 is TGCGCCAGCAGCTCTTCAGGGACAGGGCCCCAAGAGACCCAGTACTTC. It is translated as CASSSSGTGPQETQYF.

This clone was detected a few times. CDR3 protein: CASGLQGASGYTF. The CDR3 DNA sequence: TGTGCTAGTGGTTTACAGGGGGCGAGTGGCTACACCTTC. The chain couples TRBV12-5 to TRBJ1-2; 9 bases align to TRBD1. The length of the CDR3 is 13 residues. Per the germline V gene, CDR1 is LGHNT and CDR2 is FRNRAP. V was clipped by 3 bases and J by 7 bases; unmatched bases: 3. Complete variable domain (other parts from reference TRBV12-5 and TRBJ1-2): DARVTQTPRHKVTEMGQEVTMRCQPILGHNTVFWYRQTMMQGLELLAYFRNRAPLDDSGMPKDRFSAEMPDATLATLKIQPSEPRDSAVYFCASGLQGASGYTFGSGTRLTVV.

The V call is TRBV7-9, the J call TRBJ2-5; 8 bases are a match to TRBD1. The CDR3 has 16 residues. With 4 bases clipped from V and 7 bases from J, the junction kept 14 bases outside the gene matches. From germline, CDR1 is SEHNR and CDR2 FQNEAQ (reference sequence). The CDR3: CASSWGGTGGSGTQYF. As DNA, the CDR3 is TGTGCCAGCAGCTGGGGAGGAACAGGGGGTAGCGGGACCCAGTACTTC.

This chain's CDR3 is CASSPSGEGNSPLHF. The CDR3 DNA sequence: TGTGCCAGCTCACCGAGTGGGGAGGGGAATTCACCCCTCCACTTT. The chain employs TRBV18 and TRBJ1-6, with TRBD1 as a possible D gene (5 bases). Trimming cost V 3 bases and J 7 bases, with 13 bases left between them. The CDR3 contains 15 residues. Per germline, CDR1 KGHSH and CDR2 LQKENI.